The 8 T cell receptor beta chains in this list originate from one sample, sequenced in a study of identical twins. TCRdb itself ran the 5' RACE reads through MiXCR, one entry per CDR3 protein. The top ten hold approximately 0.25% of the sample, which has 1.5 million or so distinct CDR3 sequences, under 35% seen once. The sequenced sample consisted of cord blood. These receptors were obtained from a newborn girl in good health.

This chain connects TRBV20-1 to TRBJ1-4; D remains unclear. CDR3 size: 11 residues. V lost 1 base to trimming and J lost 11 bases, with 8 bases between them. Germline loops: CDR1 DFQATT, CDR2 SNEGSKA (reference sequence). CDR3 DNA: TGCAGTGCTAGAGTGCGGAGTAAACTGTTTTTT. Translated, it gives CSARVRSKLFF.

This sequence joins TRBV3-1 and TRBJ1-2; 7 nucleotides line up with TRBD1. The CDR3 has 12 amino acids. Germline V gene lookup returns CDR1 LGHDT and CDR2 YNNKEL (reference sequence). Trimming removed 4 bases from V and 8 bases from J; junction bases left unmatched: 4. CDR3 loop: CASSRQGVGYTF. The CDR3 DNA sequence: TGTGCCAGCAGCCGACAGGGAGTCGGCTACACCTTC. Full variable domain (missing parts from reference TRBV3-1 and TRBJ1-2): DTAVSQTPKYLVTQMGNDKSIKCEQNLGHDTMYWYKQDSKKFLKIMFSYNNKELIINETVPNRFSPKSPDKAHLNLHINSLELGDSAVYFCASSRQGVGYTFGSGTRLTVV.

V is TRBV6-5 and J is TRBJ1-5, with no clear D. The CDR3 is 18 residues long. Per the germline V gene, CDR1 is MNHEY and CDR2 is SVGAGI. Deletions cut 0 bases from V and 4 bases from J, with 19 bases between. The CDR3: CASSYSQRKGFSNQPQHF. The CDR3, as DNA: TGTGCCAGCAGTTACTCTCAGCGCAAGGGATTTTCAAATCAGCCCCAGCATTTT.

This clonotype was recorded a few times. The chain recombines TRBV5-1 with TRBJ1-4; D unresolved. The germline V and J ends were trimmed by 0 bases and 14 bases, with 11 bases remaining between them. Per the germline V gene, CDR1 is SGHRS and CDR2 is YFSETQ. CDR3 length: 12 amino acids. As DNA, the CDR3 is TGCGCCAGCAGCTTGGTCGGGCAAGGGCTGTTTTTT. Translation: CASSLVGQGLFF.

The V call is TRBV29-1, the J call TRBJ2-1, with 9 bases fitting TRBD2. The assigned J gene may be wrong: the sequence end matches TRBJ2-7 better. The germline V gene encodes CDR1 SQVTM and CDR2 ANQGSEA. The CDR3 extends over 14 amino acids. The CDR3 spells CSVARLAVINEQYF. DNA of the CDR3: TGCAGCGTTGCCAGACTAGCGGTCATCAATGAGCAGTACTTC.

This clonotype was recorded a few times. This rearrangement joins TRBV20-1 to TRBJ2-7, with 8 bases matching TRBD1. Germline lookup yields CDR1 DFQATT and CDR2 SNEGSKA (reference sequence). J was trimmed by 0 bases and V by 0 bases; bases with no gene match: 1. The CDR3 extends over 14 amino acids. CDR3 nucleotide sequence: TGCAGTGCTAGAGAACAGGGGGGCTCCTACGAGCAGTACTTC. This codes for CSAREQGGSYEQYF.

This clonotype showed up just a few times. The V gene is TRBV5-4, the J gene TRBJ1-2; D is ambiguous. V lost 5 bases to trimming and J lost 8 bases, with 13 bases between them. CDR1 and CDR2 from the germline V gene are SGHNT and YYREEE (reference sequence). This CDR3 region has 12 residues. The CDR3 region is CASREGGYGYTF. In nucleotides, the CDR3 is TGTGCCAGCAGGGAGGGAGGCTACGGCTACACCTTC. Filled out from reference TRBV5-4 and TRBJ1-2, the complete variable domain reads ETGVTQSPTHLIKTRGQQVTLRCSSQSGHNTVSWYQQALGQGPQFIFQYYREEENGRGNFPPRFSGLQFPNYSSELNVNALELDDSALYLCASREGGYGYTFGSGTRLTVV.

This clonotype was picked up many times. DNA for the CDR3: TGTGCCACACGACCGGGACAGGTTTATGGCTACACCTTC. Amino acids: CATRPGQVYGYTF. The V and J genes are TRBV10-3 and TRBJ1-2, with 8 bases that match TRBD1. Trimming took 10 bases from V and 5 from J; bases not matched to a gene: 9. The CDR3 length is 13 residues. Germline lookup yields CDR1 ENHRY and CDR2 SYGVKD.